Listed below are T cell receptor beta chains from one sample, sequenced in a study of T cell responses to AZD1222 COVID-19 vaccine. Sequenced by immunoSEQ multiplex PCR; TCRdb stores in-frame clones only, minus some. The repertoire consists of fewer than 95,000 clones, with approximately 90% occurring once and the leading ten covering around 8%. The source material was peripheral blood, sampled 28 days after the second AZD1222 dose. Receptors were obtained from an adult who received the AZD1222 COVID-19 vaccine. The CDR3 runs from the conserved cysteine through the conserved F or W.

TRBJ2-3	TRBV19	CASSMSGILTQYTDTQYF
TRBJ1-5	TRBV2	CASCGVLGQPQHF
TRBJ2-5	TRBV18	CASSPQRRNQETQYF
TRBJ1-4	TRBV28	CASSFATGGLPDEKLFF
TRBJ2-3	TRBV10-1	CASSTGLLGTDTQYF
TRBJ2-5	TRBV7-3	CASSLTLAGLWQETQYF
TRBJ2-7	TRBV27	CASSFSTGIYEQYF
TRBJ2-7	TRBV3-1/TRBV3-2	CASSLGLAETYEQYF
TRBJ2-1	TRBV29-1	CSVGSATANEQFF
TRBJ2-2	TRBV4-1	CASSRDATMNTGELFF
TRBJ2-5	TRBV19	CASSALAGGKETQYF
TRBJ1-5	TRBV16	CASSQSGQGHQPQHF
TRBJ2-2	TRBV3-1/TRBV3-2	CASSPRLAGPNTGELFF
TRBJ1-5	TRBV5-5	CASSSGQFNQPQHF
TRBJ1-5	TRBV19	CASSTPRDMYNQPQHF
TRBJ2-7	TRBV14	CASSQGAWSSSYEQYF
TRBJ2-3	TRBV7-8	CASSPVRRGTSGRVADTQYF
TRBJ2-5	TRBV5-4	CASSSDPGGGETQYF
TRBJ1-2	TRBV7-9	CASSPNARTTNYGYTF
TRBJ2-1	TRBV28	CASSPSGTSGYNEQFF
TRBJ2-5	TRBV9	CASSVRDSWETQYF
TRBJ2-6	TRBV7-3	CASGGPGTGSSGANVLTF
TRBJ2-1	TRBV2	CASSRASLAAEQFF
TRBJ2-1	TRBV27	CASSEHEQFF
TRBJ2-1	TRBV2	CASSVFEQFF
TRBJ2-1	TRBV3-1/TRBV3-2	CASSQVPWREGGDNEQFF
TRBJ1-4	TRBV7-8	CASSPHLRVNEKLFF
TRBJ1-2	TRBV29-1	CSVGGFGYTF
TRBJ2-3	TRBV7-7	CASSPGHSTDTQYF
TRBJ2-1	TRBV9	CASSVAGEFHNEQFF
TRBJ1-6	TRBV30	CAWGRTVNSPLHF
TRBJ2-3	TRBV28	CASSYRTGSTDTQYF
TRBJ2-2	TRBV30	CACQTSRPGELFF
TRBJ1-5	TRBV27	CASSQGQPGQPQHF
TRBJ2-1	TRBV10-1	CASSDPGLADNEQFF
TRBJ2-1	TRBV6-5	CASKRGAFEQFF
TRBJ2-5	TRBV27	CASSRIGETQYF
TRBJ2-7	TRBV6-1	CASSEGTGGPYEQYF
TRBJ2-1	TRBV7-9	CASSSITSGSNYNEQFF
TRBJ2-2	TRBV9	CASSVEGQGHTGELFF
TRBJ2-3	TRBV5-5	CASSPARSSGSSTDTQYF
TRBJ2-4	TRBV7-9	CASSHVQERLAKNIQYF
TRBJ2-7	TRBV19	CASSILGGTGYEQYF
TRBJ2-7	TRBV18	CASSPGTSGYEQYF